One sample yielded the 23 T cell receptor beta chains listed below, sequenced in a study of early stage breast cancer tumors (TCRdb year 2017). Libraries were built with the immunoSEQ multiplex PCR assay. Sourced from immuneACCESS, this table was stored by TCRdb with only in-frame sequences that have V and J called. A share of the clones is absent; for the studies checked, an unresolved V gene accounts for under half, and the remainder has no known explanation. This sample gives more than 13,000 clones in total; 79% of them show up just once. Around 7.6% of the sample lies in the top ten. Sequencing was done on a sample of normal breast tissue next to the tumor. These receptors came from a person aged 45 to 59 with breast cancer.

This clone has only a few counts. The chain uses TRBV2 and TRBJ2-5; TRBD1 might be the D (6 bases). The CDR3 spans 13 residues. The V and J ends lost 7 bases and 5 bases respectively, with 14 bases between them. From germline, CDR1 is SNHLY and CDR2 FYNNEI. CDR3 sequence: CASTPTGSETQYF. DNA for the CDR3: TGTGCCAGCACCCCGACAGGATCGGAGACCCAGTACTTC.

This chain's CDR3 is CSVGASGGSYEQYF. The DNA for the CDR3 is TGCAGCGTTGGGGCCAGCGGAGGGTCCTACGAGCAGTACTTC. The chain joins TRBV29-1 to TRBJ2-7, with a possible D match to TRBD2 (6 bases). Trimming cost V 4 bases and J 1 base, with 14 bases left between them. CDR1 is SQVTM and CDR2 is ANQGSEA in the germline V gene. This CDR3 comprises 14 residues.

This clone was recorded only once. V and J are TRBV28 and TRBJ2-1, with 8 bases lining up with TRBD2. Germline V lookup: CDR1 MDHEN, CDR2 SYDVKM. V was pared by 3 bases and J by 7 bases, with 14 bases of the junction left unmatched. The CDR3 totals 17 residues. CDR3 DNA sequence: TGTGCCAGCAGTTTCCTCTTGGAGCGGGAGAGTCTTAATGAGCAGTTCTTC. This sequence encodes CASSFLLERESLNEQFF.

V is TRBV6-6 and J is TRBJ1-2; D is ambiguous. The CDR3 is 14 residues long. CDR1 MNHNY and CDR2 SVGAGI come from the germline V gene (reference sequence). The germline V and J ends were trimmed by 4 bases and 3 bases, with 12 bases remaining between them. The CDR3 is CASSLTPRDYGYTF. The CDR3 DNA sequence: TGTGCCAGCAGTTTAACACCCCGGGACTATGGCTACACCTTC.

V is TRBV6-5 and J is TRBJ1-4; weak D call: TRBD1 (5 bases). V was trimmed by 5 bases and J by 11 bases, leaving 18 bases between them. The CDR3 is 14 amino acids. The germline CDR1 and CDR2 sequences are MNHEY and SVGAGI. Here the CDR3 DNA reads TGTGCCAGCAGTCCCTCGGGGGTGGTAGGGAAACTGTTTTTT. This gives the protein CASSPSGVVGKLFF.

This chain joins TRBV5-6 and TRBJ1-6; a possible D gene is TRBD1 (5 bases). This CDR3 has 18 residues. Trimming took off 9 bases at V and 9 bases at J, with 31 bases between the two ends. Germline V gene data show CDR1 as SGHDT and CDR2 as YYEEEE. CDR3 protein: CATRNQRDGLLGGSPLHF. CDR3 bases: TGTGCCACCCGGAATCAACGGGACGGTCTCCTGGGAGGTTCACCCCTCCACTTT.

The chain couples TRBV18 to TRBJ2-5, with a tentative D call TRBD2 (7 bases). The germline CDR1 and CDR2 sequences are KGHSH and LQKENI. CDR3 length equals 16 residues. The ends were cut back, 1 base at V and 2 bases at J, with 14 bases in the middle. This chain's CDR3 is CASSPRAGAWQETQYF. CDR3 sequence (DNA): TGTGCCAGCTCACCACGGGCGGGGGCATGGCAAGAGACCCAGTACTTC.

The CDR3 spells CASSAMDRGNEQFF. The CDR3 DNA sequence: TGTGCCAGCAGTGCGATGGACAGGGGGAATGAGCAGTTCTTC. This chain links TRBV6-5 with TRBJ2-1; the match to TRBD1 covers 10 bases. Germline values: CDR1 MNHEY, CDR2 SVGAGI. With 5 bases clipped from V and 7 bases from J, the junction kept 5 bases outside the gene matches. The CDR3 has 14 residues.

The rearrangement uses TRBV6-5 and TRBJ1-3; D remains unclear. Trimming cost V 0 bases and J 9 bases, with 18 bases left between them. This CDR3 has 16 amino acids. The germline V gene has CDR1 MNHEY and CDR2 SVGAGI. The CDR3 region has the DNA TGTGCCAGCAGTTACTCGAGAAATCCCCCGTATGGCACCATATATTTT. Encoded protein: CASSYSRNPPYGTIYF.

V and J are TRBV4-3 and TRBJ2-2; 10 bases agree with TRBD2. Per germline, CDR1 LGHNA and CDR2 YSLEER. CDR3 length: 17 amino acids. The trim removed 0 bases at V and 7 bases at J, leaving 8 bases unmatched. The CDR3 spells CASSQEASGSSNGELFF. The CDR3 DNA is TGCGCCAGCAGCCAAGAGGCTAGCGGGAGCAGTAACGGGGAGCTGTTTTTT.

The genes are TRBV7-2 and TRBJ2-7; no clear D gene. In germline, CDR1 is SGHTA, CDR2 FQGNSA. This CDR3 region has 13 residues. Trimming took off 0 bases at V and 5 bases at J, with 8 bases between the two ends. Here the CDR3 reads CASSLAPANEQYF. The CDR3, as DNA: TGTGCCAGCAGCTTAGCGCCTGCGAACGAGCAGTACTTC.

A few counts support this clone. An end of the junction does not agree with germline; a read error may underlie this. The J gene is TRBJ1-4, the V gene TRBV18; D remains ambiguous. Per germline, CDR1 KGHSH and CDR2 LQKENI. The CDR3 runs 15 residues. The DNA of the CDR3 is TGTGCCAGCTCCCCACGAGGTGCAACTAATGAAAAACTGTTTTTT. This gives the protein CASSPRGATNEKLFF.

V and J are TRBV28 and TRBJ2-5, with 11 bases that match TRBD1. The CDR3 has 16 residues. The germline V gene encodes CDR1 MDHEN and CDR2 SYDVKM. V lost 7 bases, J lost 5 bases, and 12 bases stayed unmatched. CDR3 in amino acids: CASTNGGQGAGETQYF. The DNA for the CDR3 is TGTGCCAGCACCAATGGAGGACAGGGGGCCGGGGAGACCCAGTACTTC.

The J gene is TRBJ1-5, the V gene TRBV6-5, with D unclear. This CDR3 comprises 15 residues. CDR1 and CDR2 (germline): MNHEY, SVGAGI. V dropped 5 bases and J dropped 3 bases, with 14 bases sitting between them. CDR3 residues: CASSADSIHNQPQHF. DNA of the CDR3: TGTGCCAGCAGTGCGGACTCTATTCACAATCAGCCCCAGCATTTT.

The chain carries TRBV5-1 and TRBJ1-6; D ambiguous. The V gene lost 1 base and the J gene lost 10 bases, with 18 bases spanning the gap. This CDR3 has 16 amino acids. In germline, CDR1 is SGHRS, CDR2 YFSETQ. The CDR3 is CASSLSTAETRSPLHF. The CDR3 DNA sequence: TGCGCCAGCAGCTTGTCTACGGCCGAGACAAGATCACCCCTCCACTTT.

J is TRBJ2-7 and V is TRBV7-2; D may be TRBD1 (6 bases). CDR3 size: 14 residues. The V and J ends lost 5 bases and 1 base respectively, with 12 bases between them. Germline-derived CDR1 and CDR2 are SGHTA and FQGNSA. The CDR3 DNA sequence: TGTGCCAGCAGCCCATCTACAGGGTCCTACGAGCAGTACTTC. It codes for CASSPSTGSYEQYF. Variable domain in full (rest from reference TRBV7-2 and TRBJ2-7): GAGVSQSPSNKVTEKGKDVELRCDPISGHTALYWYRQSLGQGLEFLIYFQGNSAPDKSGLPSDRFSAERTGGSVSTLTIQRTQQEDSAVYLCASSPSTGSYEQYFGPGTRLTVT.

The chain carries TRBV30 and TRBJ2-5; no reliable D call. The ends were cut back, 1 base at V and 4 bases at J, with 7 bases in the middle. Looked up from germline, CDR1 is GTSNPN and CDR2 is SVGIG (reference sequence). The CDR3 covers 12 residues. The CDR3 DNA sequence: TGTGCCTGGAGTGCCCCTGGAGAGACCCAGTACTTC. Translating gives CAWSAPGETQYF.

The rearrangement links TRBV6-5 to TRBJ1-1; D gene unclear. This CDR3 region has 11 residues. From germline, CDR1 is MNHEY and CDR2 SVGAGI. Trimming cost V 7 bases and J 5 bases, with 8 bases left between them. The CDR3 coding sequence is TGTGCCAGCATCAAGGGTACTGAAGCTTTCTTT. As protein: CASIKGTEAFF.

The V call is TRBV19, the J call TRBJ2-2, with 7 bases matching TRBD1. The length of the CDR3 is 15 residues. The germline gives CDR1 LNHDA, CDR2 SQIVND (reference sequence). Trimming at V came to 6 bases and at J to 2 bases, leaving 6 bases not matched to a gene. The CDR3 region has the DNA TGTGCCAGTAGCCCCGGGACAGCTAACACCGGGGAGCTGTTTTTT. Its protein product is CASSPGTANTGELFF.

The chain recombines TRBV28 with TRBJ2-5; D is ambiguous. The ends were cut back, 3 bases at V and 9 bases at J, with 8 bases in the middle. The CDR3 is made up of 11 amino acids. Per germline, CDR1 MDHEN and CDR2 SYDVKM. The CDR3 coding sequence is TGTGCCAGCAGTTTTTACCTGGCCCAGTACTTC. This translates into CASSFYLAQYF. The full variable domain, its missing parts supplied by reference TRBV28 and TRBJ2-5, is DVKVTQSSRYLVKRTGEKVFLECVQDMDHENMFWYRQDPGLGLRLIYFSYDVKMKEKGDIPEGYSVSREKKERFSLILESASTNQTSMYLCASSFYLAQYFGPGTRLLVL.

Sample share makes this clone medium-sized. The chain joins TRBV2 to TRBJ2-5, with 9 nucleotides matching TRBD1. This CDR3 has 14 amino acids. Trimming removed 6 bases from V and 6 bases from J; junction bases left unmatched: 8. Germline V lookup: CDR1 SNHLY, CDR2 FYNNEI. CDR3 amino acids: CASRDPTGGQTQYF. The CDR3, as DNA: TGTGCCAGCAGAGACCCGACAGGGGGACAGACCCAGTACTTC.

This clone has more than one count but fewer than ten. The V and J genes are TRBV18 and TRBJ2-7; D possibly matches TRBD1 or TRBD2 (5 bases each). CDR3 length: 16 residues. Per the germline V gene, CDR1 is KGHSH and CDR2 is LQKENI. V gave up 0 bases and J gave up 2 bases, with 14 bases separating them. In DNA form, the CDR3 reads TGTGCCAGCTCACCACCGGGGACCTGGGCCACCTACGAGCAGTACTTC. This encodes CASSPPGTWATYEQYF.

The rearrangement links TRBV27 to TRBJ1-1, with 9 bases aligning to TRBD1. Germline CDR1 reads MNHEY; CDR2 reads SMNVEV (reference sequence). V lost 2 bases to trimming and J lost 5 bases; unmatched junction nucleotides: 3. There are 14 residues in the CDR3. This CDR3 is CASSLTGGWTEAFF. The CDR3 bases are TGTGCCAGCAGTTTAACAGGGGGCTGGACTGAAGCTTTCTTT.